This T cell receptor beta chain came from a study of a mutant IDH1 vaccine in newly diagnosed glioma. In the study overall: Patients arrived already treated with radiotherapy, temozolomide, or both, most having had both. Findings and caveats of the study: Vaccine-induced immune responses occurred in 93.3% of patients.

About this clone: Its specificity is not known.

J gave up 5 bases and V 1 base, and 10 bases lay outside the gene matches. In germline, CDR1 is MGHRA, CDR2 YSYEKL. This CDR3 is 16 amino acids long. Sequenced by immunoSEQ multiplex PCR; TCRdb stores in-frame clones only, minus some. The table has about 68,000 clones, less than 85% seen once. The sample's time point: baseline, week 1 (first vaccination visit). Stated treatment: pre-vaccination baseline after standard-of-care therapy. The sample here was PBMCs, taken from a glioma patient treated with radiotherapy, temozolomide or both. The clonotype originates from a man aged 50 to 59 with glioma. This chain links TRBV4-1 with TRBJ2-5; TRBD2 matches 7 bases. CDR3 loop: CASSQAPRAGVETQYF. CDR3 nucleotide sequence: TGCGCCAGCAGCCAAGCCCCGCGGGCGGGAGTGGAGACCCAGTACTTC.